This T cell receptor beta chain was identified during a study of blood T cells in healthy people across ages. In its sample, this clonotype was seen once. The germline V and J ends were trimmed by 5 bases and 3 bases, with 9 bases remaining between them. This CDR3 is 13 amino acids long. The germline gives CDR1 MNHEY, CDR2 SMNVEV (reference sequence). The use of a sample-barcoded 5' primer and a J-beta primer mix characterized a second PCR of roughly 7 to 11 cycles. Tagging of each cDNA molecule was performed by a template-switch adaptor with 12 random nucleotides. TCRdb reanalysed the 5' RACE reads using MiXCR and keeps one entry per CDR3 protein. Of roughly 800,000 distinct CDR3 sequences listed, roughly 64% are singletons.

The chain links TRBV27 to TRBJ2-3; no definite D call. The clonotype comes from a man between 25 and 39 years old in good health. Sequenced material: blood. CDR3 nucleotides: TGTGCCAGCAGTCAGCAGTGGACAGATACGCAGTATTTT. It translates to CASSQQWTDTQYF.